Listed here are 26 T cell receptor beta chains from one sample, sequenced in a study of T cells in Graves' hyperthyroidism and ophthalmopathy (dated by TCRdb to the late 2010s). Preparation of the library involved multiplex PCR. Data came from an Illumina HiSeq 2000. The TCR beta CDR3 regions were amplified from RNA transcripts. The TCR CDR3 was subjected to a first round of RT-PCR using the HTBI primer set and the Qiagen OneStep RT-PCR kit. TCRdb itself trimmed the public reads at Q25 with fastp, ran MiXCR and retained productive beta chains. Rows with one shared CDR3 protein collapse into an entry with the most common genes and DNA. The sample data list hundreds of thousands of distinct CDR3 sequences, and 12% to 15% of these were observed just once. Around 9.6% of the sample is held by the ten biggest clonotypes. Sequenced: blood. The receptor source for this set is a woman between 18 and 30 years old with Graves' hyperthyroidism.

V gene TRBV27 combines with J gene TRBJ2-7; 9 bases line up with TRBD1. This CDR3 region has 15 residues. Germline-derived CDR1 and CDR2 are MNHEY and SMNVEV (reference sequence). V shed 5 bases, J shed 5 bases, and the junction held 10 bases outside the gene matches. DNA for the CDR3: TGTGCCAGCAGTCCCAGTTTGGGACAGGGCAACGAGCAGTACTTC. As protein: CASSPSLGQGNEQYF.

This clonotype occurred a few times. The J gene is TRBJ2-7, the V gene TRBV19; TRBD2 aligns across 10 bases. The CDR3 sequence is 17 residues long. Germline-derived CDR1 and CDR2 are LNHDA and SQIVND (reference sequence). V was clipped by 0 bases and J by 3 bases; unmatched bases: 8. DNA of the CDR3: TGTGCCAGTAGTATAGATGGACTAGCGGCGGGAGACTACGAGCAGTACTTC. Protein product: CASSIDGLAAGDYEQYF.

This clonotype was seen ten or more times. The V gene is TRBV2, the J gene TRBJ1-4; no reliable D call. V dropped 3 bases and J dropped 2 bases, with 13 bases sitting between them. Per germline, CDR1 SNHLY and CDR2 FYNNEI. The CDR3 is 16 amino acids. The CDR3 here is CASSDLGFATNEKLFF. In DNA, the CDR3 is TGTGCCAGCAGTGATTTAGGGTTCGCGACTAATGAAAAACTGTTTTTT.

This clonotype was seen ten or more times. V gene TRBV9 combines with J gene TRBJ2-1; TRBD1 aligns across 10 bases. CDR3 size: 14 residues. Germline CDR1 is SGDLS and CDR2 is YYNGEE. Germline trimming cut 6 bases from V and 4 bases from J; bases unmatched to any gene: 4. The DNA of the CDR3 is TGTGCCAGCACTCGGGGACAGGGGTACAATGAGCAGTTCTTC. Residues: CASTRGQGYNEQFF. Full variable domain (missing parts from reference TRBV9 and TRBJ2-1): DSGVTQTPKHLITATGQRVTLRCSPRSGDLSVYWYQQSLDQGLQFLIQYYNGEERAKGNILERFSAQQFPDLHSELNLSSLELGDSALYFCASTRGQGYNEQFFGPGTRLTVL.

J is TRBJ2-3 and V is TRBV6-2 or TRBV6-3; 14 positions agree with TRBD2. Per the germline V gene, CDR1 is MNHEY and CDR2 is SVGEGT. After removal of 0 bases from V and 5 bases from J, the junction contained 4 bases not matched to a gene. The CDR3 contains 17 residues. CDR3 DNA: TGTGCCAGCAGTTACTCGGGACTAGCGGGAGTAGGAGATACGCAGTATTTT. Amino acid sequence: CASSYSGLAGVGDTQYF.

The rearrangement uses TRBV5-8 and TRBJ2-4, with 10 positions matching TRBD2. Trimming at V came to 4 bases and at J to 0 bases, leaving 13 bases not matched to a gene. CDR3 length equals 19 residues. Germline assignment: CDR1 SGHTS and CDR2 YDEGEE. The CDR3 loop reads CASSGPGLAQLLAKNIQYF. Here the CDR3 DNA reads TGTGCCAGCAGCGGGCCGGGACTAGCGCAGCTTCTAGCCAAAAACATTCAGTACTTC.

This clonotype has a count of ten or more. The chain has TRBV28 and TRBJ2-7; D remains ambiguous. This CDR3 comprises 16 residues. The V end was cut by 6 bases, the J end by 2 bases, with 20 bases between. Per the germline V gene, CDR1 is MDHEN and CDR2 is SYDVKM. The CDR3 DNA is TGTGCCAGCAGCCCCGAGGATTTTGGCGCAGCCTACGAGCAGTACTTC. It yields the protein CASSPEDFGAAYEQYF.

The genes are TRBV10-2 and TRBJ2-7, with 7 nucleotides matching TRBD2. Trimming removed 2 bases from V and 2 bases from J; junction bases left unmatched: 6. CDR3 length equals 15 residues. Germline-derived CDR1 and CDR2 are WSHSY and SAAADI. Here the CDR3 reads CASSEGGVATYEQYF. For the CDR3, the DNA is TGCGCCAGCAGTGAGGGGGGGGTGGCCACCTACGAGCAGTACTTC.

The rearrangement links TRBV25-1 to TRBJ2-3; D is unclear. CDR1 is MGHDK and CDR2 is SYGVNS in the germline V gene. The CDR3 covers 12 residues. The V end was cut by 0 bases, the J end by 6 bases, with 4 bases between. CDR3 nucleotide sequence: TGTGCCAGCAGTGAATACGGTGATACGCAGTATTTT. Translation gives CASSEYGDTQYF.

In this sample, this clonotype turned up many times. The DNA for the CDR3 is TGTGCCAGCAGCCCATACAATCAGCCCCAGCATTTT. Translating gives CASSPYNQPQHF. The chain couples TRBV7-2 to TRBJ1-5; no clear D. The CDR3 runs 12 residues. Germline V gives CDR1 SGHTA, CDR2 FQGNSA. The V gene lost 5 bases and the J gene lost 3 bases, with 5 bases spanning the gap.

This chain joins TRBV5-1 and TRBJ2-2; TRBD1 matches at 10 bases. This CDR3 is 20 amino acids long. Germline values: CDR1 SGHRS, CDR2 YFSETQ. V lost 3 bases and J lost 0; bases outside the gene matches: 14. CDR3 residues: CASSYPTGGANRANTGELFF. CDR3 in DNA: TGCGCCAGCAGCTACCCGACAGGGGGCGCCAATCGGGCGAACACCGGGGAGCTGTTTTTT.

This clonotype turned up a few times. The chain is built from TRBV12-3 or TRBV12-4 and TRBJ1-2; the D gene is possibly TRBD1 (6 bases). The V end was cut by 4 bases, the J end by 2 bases, with 14 bases between. The CDR3 consists of 15 residues. DNA of the CDR3: TGTGCCAGCAGTTCCCGGACAGCGATAAACTATGGCTACACCTTC. Protein sequence: CASSSRTAINYGYTF.

About this clonotype: The junction differs from germline at one of its ends, possibly a read error. The chain combines TRBV5-6 with TRBJ2-1; the D gene could be TRBD1 or TRBD2 (5 bases each). The CDR3 sequence is 16 residues long. Germline values: CDR1 SGHDT, CDR2 YYEEEE. The CDR3 coding sequence is TGTGCCAGCGGCTTCCCGGGGCCCCTGGAAGGCAATGAGCAGTTCTTC. This codes for CASGFPGPLEGNEQFF.

The sample holds a few counts of this clonotype. The V gene is TRBV29-1, the J gene TRBJ2-1; the D gene is possibly TRBD2 (6 bases). Germline values: CDR1 SQVTM, CDR2 ANQGSEA. This CDR3 comprises 15 residues. Trimming removed 7 bases at V and 4 bases at J, with 20 bases between. CDR3: CSARAPGLGYNEQFF. The CDR3 nucleotides are TGCAGCGCCCGGGCCCCGGGACTCGGATACAATGAGCAGTTCTTC.

This clonotype was observed many times. The chain has TRBV5-1 and TRBJ2-1; D uncertain. Trimming cost V 2 bases and J 4 bases, with 7 bases left between them. The CDR3 contains 13 residues. CDR1 SGHRS and CDR2 YFSETQ come from the germline V gene. The CDR3 region is CASSFDPYNEQFF. The CDR3 coding sequence is TGCGCCAGCAGCTTTGACCCTTACAATGAGCAGTTCTTC.

This clonotype was counted at least ten times. The rearrangement joins TRBV5-6 to TRBJ2-3, with D perhaps TRBD2 (6 bases). The V end lost 1 base, the J end lost 1 base, and 10 bases lay between the germline ends. Germline-derived CDR1 and CDR2 are SGHDT and YYEEEE. The CDR3 has 15 amino acids. CDR3: CASSLLALRTDTQYF. CDR3 bases: TGTGCCAGCAGCTTGCTAGCGCTACGCACAGATACGCAGTATTTT.

The chain links TRBV7-2 to TRBJ1-2, with 12 bases aligning to TRBD1. J lost 6 bases, V lost 5 bases, and 7 bases had no gene match. Germline CDR1 reads SGHTA; CDR2 reads FQGNSA. The CDR3 consists of 15 residues. CDR3 DNA: TGTGCCAGCAGCGGGACAGGGGGCGCGAGGGATGGCTACACCTTC. This encodes CASSGTGGARDGYTF.

Written as DNA, the CDR3 is TGCAGCGTTGCGGGAGCAGGCGGGGTTCCTAGCACAGATACGCAGTATTTT. It specifies CSVAGAGGVPSTDTQYF. V usage is TRBV29-1 and J usage is TRBJ2-3; D is possibly TRBD2 (6 bases). CDR1 is SQVTM and CDR2 is ANQGSEA in the germline V gene. V gave up 4 bases and J gave up 0 bases, with 20 bases separating them. This CDR3 is 17 amino acids long.

This clonotype has more than one count but fewer than ten. The chain uses TRBV6-5 and TRBJ2-2; 11 positions agree with TRBD1. Germline trimming cut 2 bases from V and 2 bases from J; bases unmatched to any gene: 7. CDR1 and CDR2 (germline): MNHEY, SVGAGI. CDR3 size: 18 residues. CDR3 sequence reads: CASSYRTGGAVNTGELFF. DNA of the CDR3: TGTGCCAGCAGTTACCGGACAGGGGGCGCAGTAAACACCGGGGAGCTGTTTTTT.

This clonotype was seen a handful of times. The V gene is TRBV24-1, the J gene TRBJ1-1; D ambiguous. V shed 4 bases and J shed 8 bases, with 16 bases lying between them. This CDR3 contains 14 residues. Germline V gene lookup returns CDR1 KGHDR and CDR2 SFDVKD. The DNA of the CDR3 is TGTGCCACCAGTGACCCTCCTAGGGCCCCGGAAGCTTTCTTT. Translation: CATSDPPRAPEAFF.

This clonotype was seen ten or more times. This rearrangement joins TRBV6-6 to TRBJ2-1; TRBD2 aligns across 9 bases. This CDR3 comprises 15 residues. V lost 1 base and J lost 6; bases outside the gene matches: 4. CDR1 is MNHNY and CDR2 is SVGAGI in the germline V gene (reference sequence). The CDR3 sequence is CASSYWRAGGNEQFF. In nucleotides, the CDR3 is TGTGCCAGCAGTTACTGGAGAGCGGGAGGCAATGAGCAGTTCTTC.

For this clonotype: With a much larger clone just one base away, this may be a read error. For the CDR3, the DNA is TGTGCCACCAGTGATCATGTTTACTCGGACAATGAGCAGTACTTC. This translates into CATSDHVYSDNEQYF. The chain couples TRBV24-1 to TRBJ2-1, with a weak D call TRBD1 (5 bases). TRBJ2-7 explains the end of the DNA better; the J call may be wrong. Per germline, CDR1 KGHDR and CDR2 SFDVKD. This CDR3 comprises 15 residues.

This chain links TRBV20-1 with TRBJ2-5; D is uncertain. CDR3 length: 13 residues. Trimming pared 3 bases from V and 3 bases from J, leaving 11 bases between. Germline V gene sequence: CDR1 DFQATT, CDR2 SNEGSKA (reference sequence). The CDR3 sequence is CSASPTPEETQYF. The CDR3 nucleotides read TGCAGTGCTAGCCCGACACCAGAAGAGACCCAGTACTTC.

This clonotype has a count of ten or more. J is TRBJ2-5 and V is TRBV29-1; D gene uncertain. Trimming stripped 7 bases from V and 2 bases from J, with 8 bases between. Per the germline V gene, CDR1 is SQVTM and CDR2 is ANQGSEA. The CDR3 has 11 amino acids. For the CDR3, the DNA is TGCAGCGCCGCGAGGCAAGAGACCCAGTACTTC. Protein: CSAARQETQYF.

The rearrangement joins TRBV29-1 to TRBJ2-4; D assignment may be TRBD1 or TRBD2 (7 bases each). The V gene lost 3 bases and the J gene lost 9 bases, with 15 bases spanning the gap. This CDR3 region has 13 residues. Germline V gene lookup returns CDR1 SQVTM and CDR2 ANQGSEA. The CDR3 bases are TGCAGCGTTGACCTAGGCAGGGGGGGCATTCAGTACTTC. It translates to CSVDLGRGGIQYF.

This clonotype has a count of ten or more. The rearrangement uses TRBV11-2 and TRBJ2-1, with 11 nucleotides matching TRBD2. V dropped 2 bases and J dropped 4; count of bases not matched to a gene: 10. The CDR3 covers 18 residues. Germline CDR1 is SGHAT and CDR2 is FQNNGV. As DNA, the CDR3 is TGTGCCAGCAGCTTAAAGTGGATCGGGACTAGCGGATACAATGAGCAGTTCTTC. It yields the protein CASSLKWIGTSGYNEQFF.